These T cell receptor beta chains were read from a single sample in a study of patients and donors after allogeneic stem cell transplantation. TCRdb recomputed calls from the RT-PCR reads with MiXCR, one row per CDR3 protein. The sample lists 900,000 to 1,000,000 distinct CDR3 sequences, around 17% occurring once. The specimen sequenced was blood, either unsorted or a sorted T cell fraction (not recorded which). All receptors derive from a human donor who was either an allogeneic HSCT recipient or a stem cell or donor lymphocyte infusion donor (not recorded which). It is not recorded whose cells these are; they may come from a transplant donor. Both conserved end residues are part of each CDR3. D genes are given only for firm matches. Clone sizes are given selectively: once, few, many, or a class where the clone is expanded.

-,TRBJ1-2,TRBV20-1,-,CSGRVLEGYTF,TGCAGTGGCCGGGTCCTGGAGGGCTACACCTTC
-,TRBJ2-7,TRBV12-3/TRBV12-4,few,CASRSTGLSGEQYF,TGTGCCAGCAGGTCAACAGGGTTGTCAGGAGAGCAGTACTTC
TRBD1,TRBJ2-7,TRBV12-3/TRBV12-4,-,CASSQIRDRAREQYF,TGTGCCAGCAGTCAGATTCGGGACAGGGCACGCGAGCAGTACTTC
TRBD2,TRBJ2-7,TRBV5-1,few,CASGEKRDSSYEQYF,TGCGCCAGCGGGGAGAAGCGGGATAGCTCCTACGAGCAGTACTTC
-,TRBJ2-1,TRBV4-1,-,CASTLLITSLNNEQFF,TGCGCCAGCACCCTCTTAATAACTAGTTTGAACAATGAGCAGTTCTTC
-,TRBJ1-6,TRBV27,few,CASMRSPNSPLHF,TGTGCCAGCATGAGGTCCCCGAATTCACCCCTCCACTTT
TRBD1,TRBJ1-3,TRBV5-1,few,CASSDDRVLNSGNTIYF,TGCGCCAGCAGCGACGACAGGGTCCTAAACTCTGGAAACACCATATATTTT
TRBD2,TRBJ2-7,TRBV12-3/TRBV12-4,few,CASAGDEQYF,TGTGCCAGCGCGGGGGACGAGCAGTACTTC
-,TRBJ1-4,TRBV5-1,few,CASSPTGHATNEKLFF,TGCGCCAGCAGCCCGACAGGCCATGCAACTAATGAAAAACTGTTTTTT
TRBD1,TRBJ1-2,TRBV12-3/TRBV12-4,-,CASSLPLGQGANGYTF,TGTGCCAGCAGTTTACCCTTAGGACAGGGAGCGAATGGCTACACCTTC
-,TRBJ2-7,TRBV20-1,few,CSALREGEWEQYF,TGCAGTGCCCTCAGAGAGGGGGAGTGGGAGCAGTACTTC
-,TRBJ2-7,TRBV6-5,-,CASSYSEASSYEQYF,TGTGCCAGCAGTTACTCTGAGGCCAGCTCCTACGAGCAGTACTTC
-,TRBJ2-2,TRBV11-3,-,CASSLVSLGAGELFF,TGTGCCAGCAGCTTAGTTAGCCTGGGAGCCGGGGAGCTGTTTTTT
TRBD1,TRBJ2-5,TRBV12-3/TRBV12-4,-,CATRRGTGAGETQYF,TGTGCCACCCGGAGGGGGACAGGGGCTGGAGAGACCCAGTACTTC
TRBD1,TRBJ2-5,TRBV24-1,-,CATSVRTGGGETQYF,TGTGCCACCAGTGTCCGGACAGGGGGTGGGGAGACCCAGTACTTC
-,TRBJ2-3,TRBV6-2/TRBV6-3,few,CASSYRGVNTDTQYF,TGTGCCAGCAGTTACCGGGGAGTAAACACAGATACGCAGTATTTT
-,TRBJ2-6,TRBV9,-,CASSVGPPGANVLTF,TGTGCCAGCAGCGTAGGCCCCCCTGGGGCCAACGTCCTGACTTTC
TRBD1,TRBJ1-2,TRBV5-6,-,CASSLGNRGNYGYTF,TGTGCCAGCAGCTTGGGGAACAGGGGGAACTATGGCTACACCTTC
TRBD1,TRBJ2-5,TRBV24-1,-,CATSAVDRRQETQYF,TGTGCCACCAGTGCAGTGGACAGGCGCCAAGAGACCCAGTACTTC
TRBD2,TRBJ2-7,TRBV5-6,few,CASSFRTSGMNYEQYF,TGTGCCAGCAGCTTCCGGACTAGCGGGATGAATTACGAGCAGTACTTC
TRBD2,TRBJ2-5,TRBV9,-,CAGSARALAGVETQYF,TGTGCCGGCAGCGCCAGAGCACTAGCGGGAGTGGAGACCCAGTACTTC
TRBD2,TRBJ2-5,TRBV20-1,-,CSARAASGRAETQYF,TGCAGTGCTAGAGCGGCTAGCGGGAGGGCGGAGACCCAGTACTTC
-,TRBJ2-3,TRBV9,-,CASSVVADRRRADTQYF,TGTGCCAGCAGCGTAGTGGCAGATCGAAGGCGCGCAGATACGCAGTATTTT
-,TRBJ1-5,TRBV15,few,CATSRDLDNSNQPQHF,TGTGCCACCAGCAGAGATTTGGATAATAGCAATCAGCCCCAGCATTTT
-,TRBJ1-1,TRBV6-1,few,CASTRGGDTEAFF,TGTGCCAGCACTAGGGGAGGGGACACTGAAGCTTTCTTT
TRBD1,TRBJ2-3,TRBV9,-,CASSVVGQGNTDTQYF,TGTGCCAGCAGCGTAGTCGGACAGGGTAACACAGATACGCAGTATTTT
-,TRBJ2-5,TRBV15,few,CATSSPGHSGLETQYF,TGTGCCACCAGCAGCCCGGGACATTCGGGCTTAGAGACCCAGTACTTC
TRBD1,TRBJ2-2,TRBV7-6,-,CASSSGQGVYTGELFF,TGTGCCAGCAGCTCAGGACAGGGGGTTTACACCGGGGAGCTGTTTTTT
-,TRBJ1-2,TRBV5-5,-,CASSLKGGVYYGYTF,TGTGCCAGCAGCTTGAAGGGGGGCGTCTACTATGGCTACACCTTC